Described below is a single TCR beta chain sequence and its context. Its antigen is unidentified. The CDR3 is 14 amino acids. Germline CDR1 is KGHSH and CDR2 is LQKENI. V lost 2 bases and J lost 7; bases outside the gene matches: 6. This PCR relied on a set of 60 Vbeta primers and 13 Jbeta primers. Some clones are missing from TCRdb's copy, which holds only in-frame ones; the method was immunoSEQ multiplex PCR. Of about 150,000 clones in the sample, approximately 80% were seen once. The data stem from a study of cytomegalovirus exposure and HLA in healthy donors. Across the whole study: As released early, the data held roughly 85 million unique TCRs from HLA-typed donors. Study outcomes and limitations: After further analysis at a later stage, 16,951 TCR beta sequences were associated with HLA alleles at 0.05 false discovery rate. Fewer N-insertions than the roughly 670-donor mean were reportedly shown by an Asian-associated ancestry cluster in a later analysis.

Healthy bone marrow donors supplied every sample. The sequence was collected from a woman aged 40 to 50 in good health and CMV-seropositive. Sequencing used PBMCs. The chain joins TRBV18 to TRBJ1-1; the match to TRBD1 covers 8 bases. CDR3: CASSPARGQFEAFF. The CDR3 DNA sequence: TGTGCCAGCTCACCAGCCAGGGGGCAATTTGAAGCTTTCTTT.